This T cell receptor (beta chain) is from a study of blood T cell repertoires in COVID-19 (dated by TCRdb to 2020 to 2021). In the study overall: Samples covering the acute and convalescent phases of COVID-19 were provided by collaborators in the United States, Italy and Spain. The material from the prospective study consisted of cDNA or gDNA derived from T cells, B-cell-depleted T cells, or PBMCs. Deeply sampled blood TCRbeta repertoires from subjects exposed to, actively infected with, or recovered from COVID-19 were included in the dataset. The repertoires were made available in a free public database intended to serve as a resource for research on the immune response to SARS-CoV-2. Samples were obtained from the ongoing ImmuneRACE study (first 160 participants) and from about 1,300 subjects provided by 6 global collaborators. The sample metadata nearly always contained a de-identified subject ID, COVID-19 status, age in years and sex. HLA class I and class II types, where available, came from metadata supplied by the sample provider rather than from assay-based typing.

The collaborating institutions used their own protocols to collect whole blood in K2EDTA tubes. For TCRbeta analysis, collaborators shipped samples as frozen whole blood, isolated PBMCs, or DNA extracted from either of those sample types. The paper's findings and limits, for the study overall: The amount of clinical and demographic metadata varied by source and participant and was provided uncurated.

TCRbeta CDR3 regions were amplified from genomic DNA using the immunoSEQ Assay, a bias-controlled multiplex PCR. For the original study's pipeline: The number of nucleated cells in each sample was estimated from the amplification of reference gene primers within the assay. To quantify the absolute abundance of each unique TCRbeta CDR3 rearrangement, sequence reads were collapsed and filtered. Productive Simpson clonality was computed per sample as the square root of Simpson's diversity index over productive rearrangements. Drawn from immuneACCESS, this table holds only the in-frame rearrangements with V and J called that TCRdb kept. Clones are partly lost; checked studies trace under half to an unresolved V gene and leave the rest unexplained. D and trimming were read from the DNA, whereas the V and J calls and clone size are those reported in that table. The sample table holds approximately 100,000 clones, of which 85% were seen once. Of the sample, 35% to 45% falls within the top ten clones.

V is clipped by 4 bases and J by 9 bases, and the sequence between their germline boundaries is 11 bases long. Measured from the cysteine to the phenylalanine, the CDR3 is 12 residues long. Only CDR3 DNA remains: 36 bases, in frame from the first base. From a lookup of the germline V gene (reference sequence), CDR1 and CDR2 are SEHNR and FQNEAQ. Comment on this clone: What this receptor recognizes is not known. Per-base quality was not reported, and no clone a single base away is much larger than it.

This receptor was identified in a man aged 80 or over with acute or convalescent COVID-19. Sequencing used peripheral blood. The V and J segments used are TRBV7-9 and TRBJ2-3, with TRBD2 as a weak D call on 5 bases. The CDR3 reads CASSSSRETQYF. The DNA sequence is TGTGCCAGCAGCTCTAGCCGGGAAACGCAGTATTTT.